This is a list of T cell receptor beta chains from one sample in a study of control samples from healthy donors and cancer patients. The table came from immunoSEQ multiplex PCR; TCRdb's copy has only in-frame clones and leaves some out. The repertoire consists of tens of thousands of clones, with about 87% occurring once and the leading ten covering 1.5% to 2%. The specimen sequenced was PBMCs. Receptor source: a woman aged 55-69 years with head and neck cancer. CDR3s include the opening cysteine and the closing phenylalanine or tryptophan. Each record gives: clone size, V gene, CDR3 length, D gene, J gene, CDR3 protein, CDR3 DNA. D genes are given only for firm matches. Clone size, where shown, is once, few, many, or a class for clones that have expanded.

clone_size: few
v_call: TRBV29-1
cdr3_length: 11
d_call: NA
j_call: TRBJ2-7
cdr3_aa: CSAARSGEQYF
cdr3_nt: TGCAGCGCCGCGAGAAGTGGCGAGCAGTACTTC

clone_size: once
v_call: TRBV6-2/TRBV6-3
cdr3_length: 12
d_call: NA
j_call: TRBJ2-7
cdr3_aa: CASSANLREQYF
cdr3_nt: TGTGCCAGCAGTGCGAATCTCAGAGAGCAGTACTTC

clone_size: NA
v_call: TRBV18
cdr3_length: 15
d_call: TRBD2
j_call: TRBJ2-3
cdr3_aa: CASSPMGLGTDTQYF
cdr3_nt: TGTGCCAGCTCACCAATGGGACTAGGCACAGATACGCAGTATTTT

clone_size: NA
v_call: TRBV27
cdr3_length: 14
d_call: NA
j_call: TRBJ2-2
cdr3_aa: CASSSRDYTGELFF
cdr3_nt: TGTGCCAGCAGTTCACGGGATTACACCGGGGAGCTGTTTTTT

clone_size: once
v_call: TRBV3-1/TRBV3-2
cdr3_length: 13
d_call: NA
j_call: TRBJ2-7
cdr3_aa: CASSQDRGYEQYF
cdr3_nt: TGTGCCAGCAGCCAAGATAGGGGATACGAGCAGTACTTC

clone_size: NA
v_call: TRBV27
cdr3_length: 15
d_call: NA
j_call: TRBJ2-3
cdr3_aa: CASSWRGYGTDTQYF
cdr3_nt: TGTGCCAGCAGTTGGAGGGGATACGGCACAGATACGCAGTATTTT

clone_size: NA
v_call: TRBV19
cdr3_length: 14
d_call: NA
j_call: TRBJ1-3
cdr3_aa: CASFRRGSGNTIYF
cdr3_nt: TGTGCCAGTTTCCGCAGGGGCTCTGGAAACACCATATATTTT

clone_size: NA
v_call: TRBV29-1
cdr3_length: 13
d_call: NA
j_call: TRBJ2-5
cdr3_aa: CSVSPGGRETQYF
cdr3_nt: TGCAGCGTATCCCCTGGGGGTCGAGAGACCCAGTACTTC

clone_size: NA
v_call: TRBV10-3
cdr3_length: 15
d_call: TRBD1
j_call: TRBJ1-5
cdr3_aa: CAISEPGQGLQPQHF
cdr3_nt: TGTGCCATCAGTGAGCCGGGACAGGGGCTTCAGCCCCAGCATTTT

clone_size: NA
v_call: TRBV7-9
cdr3_length: 18
d_call: NA
j_call: TRBJ1-3
cdr3_aa: CASSLGYLSGTSGNTIYF
cdr3_nt: TGTGCCAGCAGCTTAGGTTACCTATCGGGGACCTCTGGAAACACCATATATTTT

clone_size: few
v_call: TRBV27
cdr3_length: 14
d_call: NA
j_call: TRBJ1-1
cdr3_aa: CASSPAGAYTEAFF
cdr3_nt: TGTGCCAGCAGTCCGGCTGGGGCTTACACTGAAGCTTTCTTT

clone_size: NA
v_call: TRBV18
cdr3_length: 16
d_call: TRBD2
j_call: TRBJ2-1
cdr3_aa: CASSRTSGSLGNEQFF
cdr3_nt: TGTGCCAGCTCAAGGACTAGCGGGAGTCTTGGTAATGAGCAGTTCTTC

clone_size: NA
v_call: TRBV5-1
cdr3_length: 16
d_call: TRBD2
j_call: TRBJ2-1
cdr3_aa: CASSSRAGESYNEQFF
cdr3_nt: TGCGCCAGCAGCTCGAGAGCGGGAGAGTCCTACAATGAGCAGTTCTTC

clone_size: NA
v_call: TRBV7-6
cdr3_length: 16
d_call: TRBD2
j_call: TRBJ2-1
cdr3_aa: CASSGGGTLNHNEQFF
cdr3_nt: TGTGCCAGCAGCGGGGGGGGGACTCTTAACCACAATGAGCAGTTCTTC

clone_size: NA
v_call: TRBV6-1
cdr3_length: 16
d_call: NA
j_call: TRBJ1-3
cdr3_aa: CASSEQGFHSGNTIYF
cdr3_nt: TGTGCCAGCAGTGAACAGGGGTTCCACTCTGGAAACACCATATATTTT

clone_size: NA
v_call: TRBV6-2/TRBV6-3
cdr3_length: 15
d_call: NA
j_call: TRBJ2-3
cdr3_aa: CASSSGILSADTQYF
cdr3_nt: TGTGCCAGCAGTTCCGGGATCCTAAGCGCAGATACGCAGTATTTT

clone_size: few
v_call: TRBV14
cdr3_length: 16
d_call: TRBD2
j_call: TRBJ2-2
cdr3_aa: CASSQRTSGSPGELFF
cdr3_nt: TGTGCCAGCAGCCAGAGGACTAGCGGGAGCCCCGGGGAGCTGTTTTTT

clone_size: NA
v_call: TRBV5-1
cdr3_length: 16
d_call: TRBD2
j_call: TRBJ2-7
cdr3_aa: CASSLAGLADSYEQYF
cdr3_nt: TGCGCCAGCAGCCTTGCGGGACTAGCGGACTCCTACGAGCAGTACTTC

clone_size: NA
v_call: TRBV4-1
cdr3_length: 15
d_call: NA
j_call: TRBJ1-1
cdr3_aa: CASSQTTGQNNEAFF
cdr3_nt: TGCGCCAGCAGCCAAACAACAGGGCAGAACAATGAAGCTTTCTTT

clone_size: NA
v_call: TRBV9
cdr3_length: 14
d_call: TRBD1
j_call: TRBJ1-5
cdr3_aa: CASSVGTGNQPQHF
cdr3_nt: TGTGCCAGCAGCGTAGGGACAGGGAATCAGCCCCAGCATTTT

clone_size: NA
v_call: TRBV13
cdr3_length: 14
d_call: NA
j_call: TRBJ1-1
cdr3_aa: CASSSLSGTPEAFF
cdr3_nt: TGTGCCAGCAGCTCATTATCCGGGACGCCCGAAGCTTTCTTT

clone_size: NA
v_call: TRBV6-2/TRBV6-3
cdr3_length: 14
d_call: TRBD1
j_call: TRBJ1-2
cdr3_aa: CASSYSWTGNGYTF
cdr3_nt: TGTGCCAGCAGTTACTCGTGGACAGGGAATGGCTACACCTTC

clone_size: once
v_call: TRBV24-1
cdr3_length: 15
d_call: TRBD2
j_call: TRBJ2-2
cdr3_aa: CATTTGGPGTGELFF
cdr3_nt: TGTGCCACCACCACGGGAGGGCCCGGCACCGGGGAGCTGTTTTTT

clone_size: NA
v_call: TRBV7-9
cdr3_length: 14
d_call: NA
j_call: TRBJ2-7
cdr3_aa: CASSPFADSYEQYF
cdr3_nt: TGTGCCAGCAGCCCCTTTGCGGACTCCTACGAGCAGTACTTC

clone_size: NA
v_call: TRBV27
cdr3_length: 18
d_call: TRBD2
j_call: TRBJ2-5
cdr3_aa: CASSLKLSSGRFGETQYF
cdr3_nt: TGTGCCAGCAGTTTAAAGTTGAGTAGCGGGAGGTTTGGAGAGACCCAGTACTTC

clone_size: NA
v_call: TRBV7-8
cdr3_length: 14
d_call: NA
j_call: TRBJ2-1
cdr3_aa: CASSFGVWDNEQFF
cdr3_nt: TGTGCCAGCAGCTTTGGGGTTTGGGACAATGAGCAGTTCTTC

clone_size: NA
v_call: TRBV9
cdr3_length: 13
d_call: NA
j_call: TRBJ1-2
cdr3_aa: CASSVDRDYGYTF
cdr3_nt: TGTGCCAGCAGCGTAGACAGGGACTATGGCTACACCTTC

clone_size: NA
v_call: TRBV30
cdr3_length: 17
d_call: TRBD1
j_call: TRBJ2-6
cdr3_aa: CAWSTGTGISGANVLTF
cdr3_nt: TGTGCCTGGAGTACCGGGACAGGTATCTCTGGGGCCAACGTCCTGACTTTC

clone_size: NA
v_call: TRBV29-1
cdr3_length: 16
d_call: TRBD2
j_call: TRBJ2-2
cdr3_aa: CSVKWTSGENTGELFF
cdr3_nt: TGCAGCGTGAAATGGACTAGCGGAGAGAACACCGGGGAGCTGTTTTTT

clone_size: NA
v_call: TRBV24-1
cdr3_length: 13
d_call: TRBD2
j_call: TRBJ2-1
cdr3_aa: CATSDSPGLVQFF
cdr3_nt: TGTGCCACCAGTGATTCTCCGGGACTAGTACAGTTCTTC

clone_size: once
v_call: TRBV12-3/TRBV12-4
cdr3_length: 13
d_call: NA
j_call: TRBJ1-1
cdr3_aa: CASSYRDDAEAFF
cdr3_nt: TGTGCCAGCAGTTACAGGGATGACGCTGAAGCTTTCTTT

clone_size: NA
v_call: TRBV4-1
cdr3_length: 17
d_call: NA
j_call: TRBJ2-1
cdr3_aa: CASSQGGAGQNYNEQFF
cdr3_nt: TGCGCCAGCAGCCAAGGGGGGGCGGGACAGAACTACAATGAGCAGTTCTTC

clone_size: NA
v_call: TRBV19
cdr3_length: 15
d_call: NA
j_call: TRBJ2-5
cdr3_aa: CASSIAGQTQETQYF
cdr3_nt: TGTGCCAGTAGTATAGCCGGACAGACACAAGAGACCCAGTACTTC

clone_size: NA
v_call: TRBV24-1
cdr3_length: 18
d_call: NA
j_call: TRBJ1-5
cdr3_aa: CATSDSRLGHYFHPPQHF
cdr3_nt: TGTGCCACCAGTGATTCCCGGCTGGGACATTATTTTCATCCCCCCCAGCATTTT

clone_size: NA
v_call: TRBV6-1
cdr3_length: 15
d_call: TRBD2
j_call: TRBJ2-5
cdr3_aa: CASSDSGNPKETQYF
cdr3_nt: TGTGCCAGCAGTGATAGCGGGAATCCTAAAGAGACCCAGTACTTC

clone_size: NA
v_call: TRBV18
cdr3_length: 13
d_call: NA
j_call: TRBJ2-1
cdr3_aa: CASSPIARNEQFF
cdr3_nt: TGTGCCAGCTCACCAATCGCCCGGAATGAGCAGTTCTTC

clone_size: NA
v_call: TRBV10-1
cdr3_length: 16
d_call: TRBD2
j_call: TRBJ2-7
cdr3_aa: CASSESPTSGTYEQYF
cdr3_nt: TGCGCCAGCAGTGAGTCTCCGACTAGCGGAACCTACGAGCAGTACTTC

clone_size: once
v_call: TRBV7-7
cdr3_length: 16
d_call: TRBD1
j_call: TRBJ2-5
cdr3_aa: CASSLAGTGVEETQYF
cdr3_nt: TGTGCTAGCAGCTTAGCGGGGACAGGGGTGGAAGAGACCCAGTACTTC

clone_size: NA
v_call: TRBV28
cdr3_length: 16
d_call: TRBD1
j_call: TRBJ2-2
cdr3_aa: CASSPPRTGATGELFF
cdr3_nt: TGTGCCAGCAGTCCCCCAAGGACAGGGGCCACCGGGGAGCTGTTTTTT

clone_size: once
v_call: TRBV2
cdr3_length: 11
d_call: NA
j_call: TRBJ2-7
cdr3_aa: CASSYDYEQYF
cdr3_nt: TGTGCCAGCAGCTACGACTACGAGCAGTACTTC

clone_size: NA
v_call: TRBV15
cdr3_length: 12
d_call: NA
j_call: TRBJ1-2
cdr3_aa: CATSYQGSGYTF
cdr3_nt: TGTGCCACCAGCTACCAGGGTAGCGGCTACACCTTC

clone_size: NA
v_call: TRBV30
cdr3_length: 14
d_call: NA
j_call: TRBJ1-2
cdr3_aa: CAWSVLLGAGGYTF
cdr3_nt: TGTGCCTGGAGTGTACTACTGGGGGCAGGCGGCTACACCTTC

clone_size: few
v_call: TRBV5-1
cdr3_length: 13
d_call: NA
j_call: TRBJ2-5
cdr3_aa: CASSLVGQPSQYF
cdr3_nt: TGCGCCAGCAGCTTGGTGGGCCAGCCTTCCCAGTACTTC

clone_size: once
v_call: TRBV5-1
cdr3_length: 17
d_call: TRBD2
j_call: TRBJ2-1
cdr3_aa: CASSSRLAGQSGPEQFF
cdr3_nt: TGCGCCAGCAGCTCTCGACTAGCGGGGCAGAGCGGGCCTGAGCAGTTCTTC

clone_size: NA
v_call: TRBV28
cdr3_length: 18
d_call: NA
j_call: TRBJ1-2
cdr3_aa: CASSLWAPGAAANYGYTF
cdr3_nt: TGTGCCAGCAGTTTATGGGCCCCAGGGGCCGCCGCTAACTATGGCTACACCTTC

clone_size: once
v_call: TRBV5-1
cdr3_length: 14
d_call: TRBD1
j_call: TRBJ2-7
cdr3_aa: CASSLGQGAYEQYF
cdr3_nt: TGCGCCAGCAGCTTGGGACAGGGTGCCTACGAGCAGTACTTC

clone_size: NA
v_call: TRBV10-2
cdr3_length: 13
d_call: NA
j_call: TRBJ2-7
cdr3_aa: CASTSDTSYEQYF
cdr3_nt: TGCGCCAGCACTTCGGACACCTCCTACGAGCAGTACTTC

clone_size: NA
v_call: TRBV6-5
cdr3_length: 14
d_call: TRBD1
j_call: TRBJ2-2
cdr3_aa: CASSWDRNTGELFF
cdr3_nt: TGTGCCAGCAGTTGGGACAGAAATACCGGGGAGCTGTTTTTT

clone_size: NA
v_call: TRBV7-3
cdr3_length: 14
d_call: NA
j_call: TRBJ1-3
cdr3_aa: CASSLTGSGNTIYF
cdr3_nt: TGTGCCAGCAGTTTAACAGGGAGCGGAAACACCATATATTTT

clone_size: NA
v_call: TRBV27
cdr3_length: 13
d_call: NA
j_call: TRBJ1-1
cdr3_aa: CASLRLAHPVAFF
cdr3_nt: TGTGCCAGTCTTAGGTTGGCACATCCTGTGGCTTTCTTT

clone_size: NA
v_call: TRBV29-1
cdr3_length: 12
d_call: NA
j_call: TRBJ2-1
cdr3_aa: CSRGSHYNEQFF
cdr3_nt: TGCAGCCGGGGGTCCCACTACAATGAGCAGTTCTTC

clone_size: NA
v_call: TRBV7-9
cdr3_length: 15
d_call: TRBD2
j_call: TRBJ2-1
cdr3_aa: CASSLGSGSFNEQFF
cdr3_nt: TGTGCCAGCAGCTTAGGTAGCGGGAGTTTCAATGAGCAGTTCTTC

clone_size: NA
v_call: TRBV6-1
cdr3_length: 14
d_call: NA
j_call: TRBJ2-1
cdr3_aa: CASSERGTTREQFF
cdr3_nt: TGTGCCAGCAGTGAAAGGGGGACCACTCGGGAGCAGTTCTTC

clone_size: NA
v_call: TRBV25-1
cdr3_length: 15
d_call: NA
j_call: TRBJ2-5
cdr3_aa: CASSENFGSSETQYF
cdr3_nt: TGTGCCAGCAGTGAAAATTTTGGGAGTTCGGAGACCCAGTACTTC

clone_size: NA
v_call: TRBV5-4
cdr3_length: 15
d_call: NA
j_call: TRBJ2-7
cdr3_aa: CASSLPGRSSYEQYF
cdr3_nt: TGTGCCAGCAGCTTGCCGGGGAGGAGCTCCTACGAGCAGTACTTC

clone_size: NA
v_call: TRBV7-9
cdr3_length: 16
d_call: TRBD1
j_call: TRBJ1-1
cdr3_aa: CASSFWTGGLGTEAFF
cdr3_nt: TGTGCCAGCAGCTTTTGGACAGGGGGGCTGGGCACTGAAGCTTTCTTT

clone_size: NA
v_call: TRBV24-1
cdr3_length: 19
d_call: NA
j_call: TRBJ2-4
cdr3_aa: CATSVLGQRLDGPKNIQYF
cdr3_nt: TGTGCCACCAGTGTTCTGGGCCAACGACTCGACGGGCCTAAAAACATTCAGTACTTC

clone_size: NA
v_call: TRBV19
cdr3_length: 15
d_call: TRBD1
j_call: TRBJ1-5
cdr3_aa: CASSTWGQGVQPQHF
cdr3_nt: TGTGCCAGTAGTACCTGGGGACAGGGTGTTCAGCCCCAGCATTTT

clone_size: NA
v_call: TRBV2
cdr3_length: 13
d_call: NA
j_call: TRBJ2-1
cdr3_aa: CASSESWYNEQFF
cdr3_nt: TGTGCCAGCAGTGAATCCTGGTACAATGAGCAGTTCTTC